The clone carrying this T cell receptor beta chain appeared many times. TCRdb re-called the 5' RACE reads through MiXCR, storing one row per CDR3 protein. The sample shows 250,000 or so distinct CDR3 sequences, approximately 7% of them seen only once. The sample comes from a study of identical twins. In addition, the sample was reused for a study of yellow fever vaccine responses in identical twins.

This sequence was found in a woman in her late teens or twenties in good health. The specimen sequenced was memory (CD45RO+) T cells sorted from blood.

Here the CDR3 reads CATSRNGDYEQYV. CDR3 DNA: TGTGCCACCAGCAGAAACGGGGACTACGAGCAGTACGTC. The chain joins TRBV15 to TRBJ2-7; D may be TRBD2 (5 bases). Germline CDR1 reads LNHNV; CDR2 reads YYDKDF (reference sequence). The CDR3 sequence is 13 residues long. V lost 2 bases, J lost 3 bases, and 8 bases lay in between.